The present entry profiles one T cell receptor beta chain with its context. The antigen is undetermined. This entry comes from a study of blood T cells in healthy people across ages. A second roughly 6 to 11 cycle PCR used barcoded and J-beta primers. One entry per CDR3 protein results from TCRdb running MiXCR on the 5' RACE reads. In the table there are 1.2 million to 1.5 million distinct CDR3 sequences, roughly 45% of which are singletons. CDR1 is SEHNR, CDR2 FQNEAQ, per germline (reference sequence). The CDR3 is 18 amino acids. With 7 bases clipped from V and 4 bases from J, the junction kept 13 bases outside the gene matches. Study-wide results and limits: CMV status of donors was not determined, possibly confounding expanded clonotype changes.

Each sample had at least 6 million PBMCs isolated. The sequencing sample was made of blood. V and J are TRBV7-9 and TRBJ2-6, with 10 bases lining up with TRBD2. This TCR came from a woman aged 18-29 years in good health. CDR3 in amino acids: CASKPWLAGVVGANVLTF. CDR3 nucleotide sequence: TGTGCCAGCAAACCCTGGCTAGCGGGAGTTGTGGGGGCCAACGTCCTGACTTTC.